Below, one TCR beta chain is given with its context. Its antigen is not known. The data derive from a study of human T cells and chemical hapten exposure. Turning to the study itself: Sensitization applied 2% DPC to approximately 2 cm by approximately 2 cm of upper inner arm skin.

Time point described: pre-sensitization, week 0. Treatment indicated: therapeutic diphenylcyclopropenone sensitization with weekly scalp DPC. The study used a library that attached unique molecular identifiers to individual cDNA molecules. Via MiXCR, TCRdb re-called the RACE reads, giving one row per CDR3 protein. The table records roughly 50,000 distinct CDR3 sequences, roughly a tenth of them present only once. Overall study results and limits: DPC sensitization produced no change in TCRs with frequency above 1 in 1000. Because all patients had alopecia, their immune responses might differ from healthy ones.

Trimming at V came to 6 bases and at J to 0 bases, leaving 7 bases not matched to a gene. The CDR3 loop spans 15 amino acids. Germline values: CDR1 SEHNR, CDR2 FQNEAQ (reference sequence). This specimen consisted of whole blood, obtained in connection with sensitization to the hapten diphenylcyclopropenone (DPC). The J gene is TRBJ2-7, the V gene TRBV7-9; 8 bases align to TRBD2. This clonotype was obtained from a middle-aged man with alopecia areata. Some clones in this sample may be carry-over from other donors' samples. CDR3 DNA sequence: TGTGCCAGCAGAGCGACTAGCGCAAGCTCCTACGAGCAGTACTTC. This gives the protein CASRATSASSYEQYF.